This TCR beta chain was identified in a study of blood T cell repertoires in COVID-19. Study in general: The United States, Italy and Spain were the sources of the acute and convalescent COVID-19 samples. Sources were T cells, B-cell-depleted T cells, or PBMCs; the material itself was cDNA or gDNA.

In the authors' methods: From reference gene primer amplification, estimates of nucleated cell counts were derived. Sequencing was performed with immunoSEQ multiplex PCR; in TCRdb, only in-frame clones are kept and a portion is missing. That table is the source of V, J and clone size, and D and trimming were worked out from the DNA. This sample has just over 650,000 clones, with 70% to 90% found just once. As concerns this clone: Within the sample, other DNA sequences also encode this same CDR3.

V was trimmed by 2 bases and J by 1 base, leaving 3 bases between them. The CDR3 sequence is 12 residues long. The sequencing input was peripheral blood. This chain connects TRBV12-3 or TRBV12-4 to TRBJ2-7; no definite D call. This clonotype was obtained from a woman between 18 and 29 years old with acute or convalescent COVID-19. The CDR3 region has the DNA TGTGCCAGCAGTTTAACATCCTACGAGCAGTACTTC. It codes for CASSLTSYEQYF.